A single sample is the source of the 26 T cell receptor beta chains below, sequenced in a study of technical replicates of blood from a few donors. TCRdb's table, derived via immunoSEQ multiplex PCR, lists solely in-frame clones and lacks some. This table has over 60,000 clones, 85% to 95% appearing once. The sequencing input was T cells isolated from PBMCs. The receptors derive from a human donor in good health.

The CDR3 nucleotides read TGTGCCAGCAGCTTAGTTAGGATGGGTGGGGCAGCTCGGTCTGGAAACACCATATATTTT. Translation gives CASSLVRMGGAARSGNTIYF. This chain connects TRBV7-8 to TRBJ1-3, with D tentatively TRBD1 (5 bases). CDR1 is SGHVS and CDR2 is FQNEAQ in the germline V gene. Between the trimmed V and J ends, which lost 1 base and 1 base, there was a span of 23 bases. The CDR3 loop spans 20 amino acids.

The chain recombines TRBV9 with TRBJ1-5, with D perhaps TRBD1 (6 bases). Germline V lookup: CDR1 SGDLS, CDR2 YYNGEE. The CDR3 extends over 15 amino acids. Trimming took 1 base from V and 0 from J, leaving 8 bases between them. CDR3 region: CASSVTGSSNQPQHF. Here the CDR3 DNA reads TGTGCCAGCAGCGTAACAGGGAGTAGCAATCAGCCCCAGCATTTT.

The chain is built from TRBV5-1 and TRBJ2-5; 8 nucleotides agree with TRBD1. V dropped 1 base and J dropped 5; count of bases not matched to a gene: 1. CDR1 SGHRS and CDR2 YFSETQ come from the germline V gene. This CDR3 is 13 amino acids long. CDR3 protein: CASSLHRGETQYF. The CDR3, as DNA: TGCGCCAGCAGCTTGCACAGGGGGGAGACCCAGTACTTC.

The chain recombines TRBV5-1 with TRBJ1-1, with TRBD1 matching 7 bases. The CDR3 extends over 13 amino acids. Looked up from germline, CDR1 is SGHRS and CDR2 is YFSETQ. V trimming: 2 bases; J trimming: 3 bases; junction bases outside the gene matches: 1. CDR3 in amino acids: CASSFDRDTEAFF. The CDR3 DNA is TGCGCCAGCAGCTTCGACAGGGACACTGAAGCTTTCTTT.

V and J are TRBV7-2 and TRBJ1-1; 9 nucleotides match TRBD1. CDR3 length: 15 residues. V was clipped by 3 bases and J by 2 bases; unmatched bases: 4. The V gene's germline CDR1 is SGHTA and CDR2 FQGNSA. CDR3 nucleotide sequence: TGTGCCAGCAGCTTGACGGGACAGGGAAACACTGAAGCTTTCTTT. It yields the protein CASSLTGQGNTEAFF.

This clone was detected a few times. V usage is TRBV4-2 and J usage is TRBJ2-6; D is unclear. The length of the CDR3 is 15 residues. The germline V gene has CDR1 LGHNA and CDR2 YNFKEQ. V lost 4 bases and J lost 0, with 7 bases in between. In DNA, the CDR3 is TGTGCCAGCAGCCCGAGAGACTCTGGGGCCAACGTCCTGACTTTC. Protein sequence: CASSPRDSGANVLTF.

Here the CDR3 DNA reads TGTGCCAGCAGCTTCCTGTCCCGGGGGACTGAAGCTTTCTTT. This translates into CASSFLSRGTEAFF. The chain combines TRBV5-4 with TRBJ1-1; D might be TRBD1 (5 bases). The CDR3 runs to 14 residues. Trimming removed 2 bases from V and 5 bases from J, with 13 bases in between. Germline CDR1 reads SGHNT; CDR2 reads YYREEE (reference sequence).

V is TRBV2 and J is TRBJ2-3; D remains unclear. The CDR3 consists of 13 residues. CDR1 and CDR2 from the germline V gene are SNHLY and FYNNEI. Trimming took 5 bases from V and 2 from J, leaving 8 bases between them. DNA for the CDR3: TGTGCCAGCAGTTACAGTTACACAGATACGCAGTATTTT. Translated: CASSYSYTDTQYF.

The V and J genes are TRBV21-1 and TRBJ1-5; whether TRBD1, the table's D call, matches the DNA was not checked. TRBV21-1 is described as a pseudogene. This CDR3 has 16 amino acids. The chain's CDR3 is CASSRGDGYSNQPQHF. CDR3 coding DNA: TGTGCCAGCAGCAGGGGCGATGGGTATAGCAATCAGCCCCAGCATTTT.

The genes are TRBV7-8 and TRBJ2-7; D is unclear. The CDR3 sequence is 12 residues long. The V end lost 1 base, the J end lost 5 bases, and 6 bases lay between the germline ends. Germline V gene lookup returns CDR1 SGHVS and CDR2 FQNEAQ. The CDR3 nucleotides are TGTGCCAGCAGCTTAGTTATAGACGAGCAGTACTTC. Its protein product is CASSLVIDEQYF.

The rearrangement joins TRBV7-9 to TRBJ1-1; weak D call: TRBD1 (5 bases). V lost 8 bases to trimming and J lost 4 bases, with 23 bases between them. CDR1 SEHNR and CDR2 FQNEAQ come from the germline V gene (reference sequence). The CDR3 is 16 amino acids. CDR3 protein: CASGGPLRGGGTEAFF. As DNA, the CDR3 is TGTGCCAGCGGCGGCCCGTTGAGGGGCGGGGGCACTGAAGCTTTCTTT.

This chain joins TRBV9 and TRBJ2-3; D may be TRBD2 (5 bases). The V end was cut by 4 bases, the J end by 0 bases, with 18 bases between. CDR1 is SGDLS, CDR2 YYNGEE, per germline. This CDR3 region has 17 residues. CDR3 region: CASSHFGRGPSTDTQYF. In DNA, the CDR3 is TGTGCCAGCAGCCATTTTGGGAGAGGGCCTAGCACAGATACGCAGTATTTT.

V gene TRBV6-5 combines with J gene TRBJ2-7; the match to TRBD1 covers 8 bases. Germline V gene sequence: CDR1 MNHEY, CDR2 SVGAGI. V lost 4 bases, J lost 9 bases, and 14 bases stayed unmatched. The CDR3 is 15 amino acids. CDR3 protein: CASSSRTGGPSGQYF. CDR3 bases: TGTGCCAGCAGTTCCCGAACAGGGGGACCCTCGGGGCAGTACTTC.

The chain recombines TRBV13 with TRBJ1-1; no reliable D call. The CDR3 is 14 residues long. The V and J ends lost 0 bases and 1 base respectively, with 6 bases between them. From germline, CDR1 is PRHDT and CDR2 FYEKMQ (reference sequence). Here the CDR3 reads CASSLGRGNTEAFF. The DNA of the CDR3 is TGTGCCAGCAGCTTAGGTCGGGGGAACACTGAAGCTTTCTTT.

This chain connects TRBV9 to TRBJ2-3; 11 nucleotides match TRBD2. CDR1 SGDLS and CDR2 YYNGEE come from the germline V gene. Trimming at V came to 0 bases and at J to 2 bases, leaving 5 bases not matched to a gene. The length of the CDR3 is 17 residues. CDR3: CASSVETSGTATDTQYF. DNA of the CDR3: TGTGCCAGCAGCGTAGAGACTAGCGGGACCGCCACAGATACGCAGTATTTT.

This clone was counted a single time. The rearrangement joins TRBV14 to TRBJ1-1, with TRBD1 matching over 8 bases. Per the germline V gene, CDR1 is SGHDN and CDR2 is FVKESK. V lost 4 bases and J lost 0; bases outside the gene matches: 7. This CDR3 has 16 residues. CDR3 region: CASSPGTGPLNTEAFF. In nucleotides, the CDR3 is TGTGCCAGCAGCCCGGGGACAGGACCTCTGAACACTGAAGCTTTCTTT. Filled out from reference TRBV14 and TRBJ1-1, the complete variable domain reads EAGVTQFPSHSVIEKGQTVTLRCDPISGHDNLYWYRRVMGKEIKFLLHFVKESKQDESGMPNNRFLAERTGGTYSTLKVQPAELEDSGVYFCASSPGTGPLNTEAFFGQGTRLTVV.

The chain combines TRBV19 with TRBJ1-5; D is perhaps TRBD1 (5 bases). This CDR3 has 15 residues. Germline V gives CDR1 LNHDA, CDR2 SQIVND (reference sequence). With 5 bases removed from V and 3 bases from J, the gap between germline ends came to 14 bases. CDR3: CASSSEEGYNQPQHF. CDR3 in DNA: TGTGCCAGTAGTTCAGAGGAGGGGTACAATCAGCCCCAGCATTTT.

The chain links TRBV30 to TRBJ1-5; 7 bases are shared with TRBD1. CDR1 and CDR2 (germline): GTSNPN, SVGIG (reference sequence). This CDR3 contains 13 residues. J was trimmed by 4 bases and V by 5 bases; bases with no gene match: 5. The CDR3 region is CAWRDSTNQPQHF. For the CDR3, the DNA is TGTGCCTGGCGGGACAGCACTAATCAGCCCCAGCATTTT.

V and J are TRBV30 and TRBJ2-1, with a possible D match to TRBD1 (6 bases). Germline V gives CDR1 GTSNPN, CDR2 SVGIG (reference sequence). The V and J ends lost 2 bases and 8 bases respectively, with 13 bases between them. The CDR3 is 13 residues long. CDR3 nucleotide sequence: TGTGCCTGGAGTCTGGGGGCGTTAGATGAGCAGTTCTTC. Protein product: CAWSLGALDEQFF.

This rearrangement joins TRBV18 to TRBJ2-7, with D unresolved. Trimming removed 0 bases at V and 0 bases at J, with 9 bases between. Looked up from germline, CDR1 is KGHSH and CDR2 is LQKENI. This CDR3 has 15 residues. The chain's CDR3 is CASSPPGQDSYEQYF. The CDR3 DNA sequence: TGTGCCAGCTCACCACCCGGCCAGGACTCCTACGAGCAGTACTTC. Together with reference TRBV18 and TRBJ2-7, the CDR3 gives the full variable domain: NAGVMQNPRHLVRRRGQEARLRCSPMKGHSHVYWYRQLPEEGLKFMVYLQKENIIDESGMPKERFSAEFPKEGPSILRIQQVVRGDSAAYFCASSPPGQDSYEQYFGPGTRLTVT.

This chain joins TRBV27 and TRBJ2-3; weak D call: TRBD1 (6 bases). Trimming cost V 7 bases and J 2 bases, with 13 bases left between them. Germline V gives CDR1 MNHEY, CDR2 SMNVEV (reference sequence). The CDR3 length is 14 residues. CDR3 amino acids: CASTSGAYTDTQYF. DNA for the CDR3: TGTGCCAGCACGTCAGGGGCATACACAGATACGCAGTATTTT.

The V gene is TRBV11-2, the J gene TRBJ2-2; D is perhaps TRBD1 (5 bases). V lost 2 bases to trimming and J lost 3 bases, with 13 bases between them. The CDR3 contains 16 residues. The germline CDR1 and CDR2 sequences are SGHAT and FQNNGV. The CDR3 loop is CASSLIQGSDTGELFF. The CDR3 DNA sequence: TGTGCCAGCAGCTTAATTCAGGGAAGCGACACCGGGGAGCTGTTTTTT.

The chain links TRBV7-8 to TRBJ2-3; D may be TRBD2 (5 bases). V was pared by 5 bases and J by 2 bases, with 17 bases between. Looked up from germline, CDR1 is SGHVS and CDR2 is FQNEAQ. This CDR3 contains 16 residues. In DNA, the CDR3 is TGTGCCAGCAGCAGATTGGCTCCGGGAAACACAGATACGCAGTATTTT. It translates to CASSRLAPGNTDTQYF.

The chain joins TRBV4-2 to TRBJ2-1; 7 bases align to TRBD1. V shed 3 bases, J shed 10 bases, and the junction held 9 bases outside the gene matches. The CDR3 totals 14 residues. Germline values: CDR1 LGHNA, CDR2 YNFKEQ. The chain's CDR3 is CASSHPDRAGEQFF. CDR3 coding DNA: TGTGCCAGCAGCCATCCCGACAGGGCAGGGGAGCAGTTCTTC.

V and J are TRBV19 and TRBJ2-1; the D gene is possibly TRBD2 (7 bases). The CDR3 has 15 amino acids. CDR1 and CDR2 from the germline V gene are LNHDA and SQIVND (reference sequence). Deletions cut 6 bases from V and 4 bases from J, with 16 bases between. The CDR3 loop reads CASRWGGHTYNEQFF. The CDR3 nucleotides are TGTGCCAGTAGATGGGGGGGACACACATACAATGAGCAGTTCTTC. The variable domain in full, with the rest retrieved from reference TRBV19 and TRBJ2-1, is DGGITQSPKYLFRKEGQNVTLSCEQNLNHDAMYWYRQDPGQGLRLIYYSQIVNDFQKGDIAEGYSVSREKKESFPLTVTSAQKNPTAFYLCASRWGGHTYNEQFFGPGTRLTVL.

The rearrangement links TRBV4-1 to TRBJ2-7; 7 positions match TRBD2. The CDR3 length is 15 residues. Germline V gives CDR1 MGHRA, CDR2 YSYEKL. Unmatched junction bases numbered 8, after V lost 2 bases and J lost 4 bases. The CDR3 nucleotides read TGCGCCAGCAGCCAACGGGGGGAGGGCGTTTACGAGCAGTACTTC. Protein sequence: CASSQRGEGVYEQYF.